This T cell receptor (beta chain) was recovered during a study of beta chain features in type 1 diabetes listed by TCRdb under 2018. Some background on the complete study: Patients and healthy donors did not differ in mean age, gender distribution, total cell number or subset yield. A total of 100 million to 110 million sorted cells were examined across all samples, and a strong correlation was observed between cell number per subset and RNA yield. The study compared the TCRB repertoires of sorted circulating CD4+ T cell subsets in recently diagnosed type 1 diabetes patients with those in matched healthy donors. Whereas all 30 or so donors provided naive and central memory subsets, regulatory and stem cell-like memory subsets were isolated from just 8 patients and roughly eight healthy donors. What the authors observed across the whole study: Sequencing cDNA rather than genomic DNA could over-represent highly expressing activated cells, although activation and CD3 levels did not differ between groups. In all four CD4+ subsets, TCRB CDR3 length was moderately but significantly shorter in type 1 diabetes patients. Naive, central memory and regulatory TCRB repertoires appeared to be more similar among patients than among healthy donors. Only small numbers of individuals were included in the HLA sub-analyses, which left unresolved whether HLA type had any influence on TCRB rearrangement. At VDJ recombination sites, type 1 diabetes patients had fewer insertions and more deleted nucleotides, which implies abnormalities in thymic rearrangement. Shorter templates might have been favored by PCR, but patient and control samples were amplified and corrected together, so both groups would have been affected equally by any skew.

All of the isolated RNA was reverse transcribed with the High Capacity cDNA Reverse Transcription Kit, so expressed TCRB transcripts were sequenced. Deep immunoSEQ sequencing was performed on naive, central memory and regulatory T cell samples, with an average of roughly 3.3 million total reads per sample. Sorted cells were lysed in RLT buffer and RNA was extracted with DNase-treated RNeasy Micro or Mini kits, depending on cell number. Each cell subset was processed on its own to prevent cross-contamination, while patient and healthy donor samples were processed together. The immunoSEQ multiplex PCR was used to amplify TCRB sequences from cDNA, yielding 87-bp fragments that span the CDR3 region. Sequencing of the amplicons was done on the Illumina HiSeq platform. Under the source paper's analysis protocol: PCR bias was computationally corrected using synthetic template baselines, reads within Hamming distance 2 were collapsed, and singletons that could not be merged were discarded. By aligning reads against IMGT, V, D and J genes, CDR3 length, and insertions or deletions at six rearrangement sites were assigned. Within each subset, clonotype counts were normalized to sorted cell number, and only after that were true diversity and Gini coefficients computed with the tcR R package. The overlap coefficient, calculated on TCRB nucleotide sequences, was used to quantify repertoire sharing. TCRdb re-hosts the immuneACCESS table, in-frame sequences only. Its copies lack some clones; in the studies checked, an unresolved V gene accounts for under half of them, and the cause for the rest is not known. The DNA was the basis for D and trimming; V, J and clone size are from that table. The table for this sample lists over 120,000 clones; about a tenth of them were counted only once. The top ten clones comprise around 0.63% of the sample.

Inclusive of the bounding cysteine and phenylalanine, the CDR3 is 13 residues long. Only the CDR3 part of the read is kept: 39 bases, read in frame from the first base. V was cut back by 0 bases and J by 12 bases, leaving a gap of 11 bases between them. CDR1 and CDR2 were assigned from the germline V gene (reference sequence) as MNHNY and SVGAGI. Each donor gave one peripheral blood draw, averaging roughly 120 mL, which was collected into heparinised tubes. A BD FACSAria II and a panel including CD45RO, CCR7, CD25, CD127, CD95 and CD27 were used to sort naive, central memory, regulatory and stem cell-like memory CD4+ T cells. Every sorted population had a purity above 95%. PBMCs were isolated immediately by Lymphoprep density gradient centrifugation and stained directly without culture. To minimize batch effects, samples were stained and sorted in pairs, one healthy donor with one patient per experiment.

This clone has more than one count but fewer than ten. What antigen it recognizes has not been identified. The record has no base qualities; no much larger clone is one base away. The sequenced material came from central memory CD4+ T cells from blood. Rearrangement joined TRBV6-6 to TRBJ1-4; TRBD1 is a weak D gene call, 5 bases matching. The sequence came from a man younger than 35 in good health. The sequenced DNA is TGTGCCAGCAGTTACTCCACAGGCGGACAACTGTTTTTT. Translated, it reads CASSYSTGGQLFF.